Following are 28 T cell receptor beta chains from one sample sequenced in a study of chemoradiotherapy in HPV16-positive cancers. The assay was immunoSEQ multiplex PCR, and TCRdb's table has in-frame clones only and misses some. The sample holds approximately 2,000 clones, roughly 80% seen once. This sample comprised tumor tissue, obtained from a patient who underwent chemoradiotherapy. The receptors originated from a human donor with HPV-associated anogenital cancer.

The V call is TRBV7-2, the J call TRBJ1-3; D not resolved. V shed 5 bases and J shed 0 bases, with 5 bases lying between them. CDR3 size: 13 residues. Germline V gene lookup returns CDR1 SGHTA and CDR2 FQGNSA. The CDR3 is CASSERSGNTIYF. The CDR3 nucleotides read TGTGCCAGCAGCGAACGCTCTGGAAACACCATATATTTT.

The chain carries TRBV6-6 and TRBJ2-5; tentative D call: TRBD1 (6 bases). Trimming took off 0 bases at V and 4 bases at J, with 12 bases between the two ends. CDR1 MNHNY and CDR2 SVGAGI come from the germline V gene (reference sequence). The CDR3 is 15 amino acids. The CDR3 sequence: CASSYSGRGRETQYF. The CDR3 DNA reads TGTGCCAGCAGTTACTCGGGAAGGGGGAGAGAGACCCAGTACTTC.

The chain joins TRBV5-1 to TRBJ1-1; 7 bases match TRBD1. The CDR3 length is 15 residues. Trimming at V came to 2 bases and at J to 1 base, leaving 5 bases not matched to a gene. Germline values: CDR1 SGHRS, CDR2 YFSETQ. The CDR3 loop is CASSLTGTANTEAFF. As DNA, the CDR3 is TGCGCCAGCAGCTTAACCGGGACAGCGAACACTGAAGCTTTCTTT.

V is TRBV27 and J is TRBJ2-5; TRBD2 aligns across 12 bases. Trimming took 6 bases from V and 2 from J; bases not matched to a gene: 1. This CDR3 is 14 amino acids long. CDR1 and CDR2 from the germline V gene are MNHEY and SMNVEV (reference sequence). This CDR3 is CASRGLAGQETQYF. The CDR3 region has the DNA TGTGCCAGCAGAGGACTAGCGGGGCAAGAGACCCAGTACTTC.

The rearrangement links TRBV4-2 to TRBJ2-3; D is unclear. From germline, CDR1 is LGHNA and CDR2 YNFKEQ. The CDR3 runs 13 residues. Trimming took off 0 bases at V and 4 bases at J, with 5 bases between the two ends. The CDR3 sequence is CASSQERADTQYF. As DNA, the CDR3 is TGTGCCAGCAGCCAAGAACGGGCAGATACGCAGTATTTT.

This sequence joins TRBV9 and TRBJ2-3, with D perhaps TRBD1 or TRBD2 (5 bases each). V shed 4 bases and J shed 6 bases, with 15 bases lying between them. In germline, CDR1 is SGDLS, CDR2 YYNGEE. The CDR3 is 14 amino acids. CDR3 bases: TGTGCCAGCAGCCAGGGACCAGCGACCGATACGCAGTATTTT. Amino acid sequence: CASSQGPATDTQYF. The entire variable domain, with the rest obtained from reference TRBV9 and TRBJ2-3, is as follows: DSGVTQTPKHLITATGQRVTLRCSPRSGDLSVYWYQQSLDQGLQFLIQYYNGEERAKGNILERFSAQQFPDLHSELNLSSLELGDSALYFCASSQGPATDTQYFGPGTRLTVL.

The chain combines TRBV10-2 with TRBJ1-2; D is perhaps TRBD1 (5 bases). V lost 3 bases and J 4 bases, leaving 9 bases between the germline ends. Germline V gene lookup returns CDR1 WSHSY and CDR2 SAAADI. The CDR3 covers 13 residues. The CDR3 DNA reads as TGCGCCAGCAGTGATTCAGGGAGCTATGGCTACACCTTC. Translation: CASSDSGSYGYTF.

V usage is TRBV4-2 and J usage is TRBJ2-5; tentatively, D is TRBD1 (5 bases). V lost 1 base and J lost 7, with 10 bases in between. CDR3 size: 13 residues. Germline CDR1 LGHNA, CDR2 YNFKEQ. Here the CDR3 DNA reads TGTGCCAGCAGCCAAGCCAGGGAAGGGACCCAGTACTTC. Protein product: CASSQAREGTQYF.

The chain joins TRBV11-3 to TRBJ2-2; 7 positions match TRBD1. CDR1 is SGHNT, CDR2 YENEEA, per germline. V dropped 2 bases and J dropped 5; count of bases not matched to a gene: 2. This CDR3 has 14 residues. Here the CDR3 DNA reads TGTGCCAGCAGCTTAAACAGGGGTACCGGGGAGCTGTTTTTT. This encodes CASSLNRGTGELFF.

The rearrangement joins TRBV30 to TRBJ1-2; D not resolved. Germline lookup yields CDR1 GTSNPN and CDR2 SVGIG (reference sequence). The CDR3 loop spans 12 amino acids. With 3 bases removed from V and 11 bases from J, the gap between germline ends came to 16 bases. DNA for the CDR3: TGTGCCTGGAGCAAAACCCAGGATTCGTACACCTTC. This translates into CAWSKTQDSYTF.

V and J are TRBV7-2 and TRBJ2-1; D gene ambiguous. V was pared by 1 base and J by 2 bases, with 12 bases between. The CDR3 is 16 amino acids. CDR1 is SGHTA, CDR2 FQGNSA, per germline. CDR3 nucleotide sequence: TGTGCCAGCAGCTTAGTCTCCCGTGGCCCCTACAATGAGCAGTTCTTC. Translation gives CASSLVSRGPYNEQFF.

The gene calls are TRBV27 and TRBJ1-2; D is possibly TRBD1 (6 bases). Per the germline V gene, CDR1 is MNHEY and CDR2 is SMNVEV (reference sequence). The CDR3 runs to 14 residues. Deletions cut 7 bases from V and 8 bases from J, with 20 bases between. The CDR3 sequence is CASTPLGGLDGYTF. The CDR3 DNA reads as TGTGCCAGCACCCCCCTCGGGGGGCTGGACGGCTACACCTTC.

This chain links TRBV28 with TRBJ2-7, with 9 bases matching TRBD2. V was clipped by 4 bases and J by 3 bases; unmatched bases: 10. The CDR3 is 16 residues long. Germline values: CDR1 MDHEN, CDR2 SYDVKM. This CDR3 reads CASSSPWASGDYEQYF. CDR3 DNA sequence: TGTGCCAGCAGTTCCCCCTGGGCTAGCGGGGACTACGAGCAGTACTTC.

The chain links TRBV15 to TRBJ2-7, with D perhaps given as TRBD1 or TRBD2 (6 bases each). CDR1 is LNHNV, CDR2 YYDKDF, per germline (reference sequence). Deletions cut 8 bases from V and 0 bases from J, with 14 bases between. The CDR3 runs to 14 residues. The CDR3 nucleotides are TGTGCCACCGGGGAGGAGGGGGTCTCCTACGAGCAGTACTTC. It codes for CATGEEGVSYEQYF.

The chain links TRBV4-1 to TRBJ2-3; D remains unclear. Germline CDR1 MGHRA, CDR2 YSYEKL. The V and J ends lost 0 bases and 5 bases respectively, with 9 bases between them. The CDR3 extends over 14 amino acids. The CDR3 coding sequence is TGCGCCAGCAGCCAAGAGTCGGTTGGAGATACGCAGTATTTT. It codes for CASSQESVGDTQYF.

The chain combines TRBV30 with TRBJ1-2, with 8 positions matching TRBD1. The CDR3 has 12 residues. The V gene's germline CDR1 is GTSNPN and CDR2 SVGIG (reference sequence). V was clipped by 8 bases and J by 5 bases; unmatched bases: 7. CDR3 bases: TGTGCCGCAACAAGACAGGGGTATGGCTACACCTTC. Residues: CAATRQGYGYTF. Full variable domain (remainder filled in from reference TRBV30 and TRBJ1-2): SQTIHQWPATLVQPVGSPLSLECTVEGTSNPNLYWYRQAAGRGLQLLFYSVGIGQISSEVPQNLSASRPQDRQFILSSKKLLLSDSGFYLCAATRQGYGYTFGSGTRLTVV.

The chain uses TRBV6-1 and TRBJ2-7; D remains ambiguous. The CDR3 covers 13 residues. The V and J ends lost 2 bases and 1 base respectively, with 6 bases between them. Germline-derived CDR1 and CDR2 are MNHNS and SASEGT. In DNA, the CDR3 is TGTGCCAGCAGTGAATTCAGTTCCTACGAGCAGTACTTC. Protein sequence: CASSEFSSYEQYF.

The CDR3 DNA sequence: TGTGCCAGCAGTGTCCTAGGCCAGAACACTGAAGCTTTCTTT. Residues: CASSVLGQNTEAFF. This chain joins TRBV2 and TRBJ1-1; the D is unclear. The CDR3 sequence is 14 residues long. The ends were cut back, 4 bases at V and 1 base at J, with 10 bases in the middle. CDR1 and CDR2 (germline): SNHLY, FYNNEI.

The chain is built from TRBV5-1 and TRBJ2-3; 7 nucleotides agree with TRBD2. The trim removed 4 bases at V and 0 bases at J, leaving 5 bases unmatched. CDR3 length: 15 amino acids. Per the germline V gene, CDR1 is SGHRS and CDR2 is YFSETQ. Here the CDR3 reads CASSSLAASTDTQYF. The CDR3 coding sequence is TGCGCCAGCAGCAGTCTAGCGGCTAGCACAGATACGCAGTATTTT.

The CDR3 DNA follows: TGTGCCAGCAGCTTAGATGCCCTAACCCAAACTGGGGAGCTGTTTTTT. This codes for CASSLDALTQTGELFF. This chain joins TRBV7-9 and TRBJ2-2; the D is unclear. Germline V lookup: CDR1 SEHNR, CDR2 FQNEAQ (reference sequence). Deletions cut 1 base from V and 8 bases from J, with 17 bases between. The CDR3 sequence is 16 residues long. Together with reference TRBV7-9 and TRBJ2-2, the CDR3 gives the full variable domain: DTGVSQNPRHKITKRGQNVTFRCDPISEHNRLYWYRQTLGQGPEFLTYFQNEAQLEKSRLLSDRFSAERPKGSFSTLEIQRTEQGDSAMYLCASSLDALTQTGELFFGEGSRLTVL.

The V call is TRBV13, the J call TRBJ2-7, with 7 bases that match TRBD1. After removal of 5 bases from V and 3 bases from J, the junction contained 7 bases not matched to a gene. CDR3 size: 14 residues. Germline assignment: CDR1 PRHDT and CDR2 FYEKMQ (reference sequence). The CDR3 DNA follows: TGTGCCAGCAGCATCGCAGGGGGTGGCTACGAGCAGTACTTC. Translating it yields CASSIAGGGYEQYF.

J is TRBJ1-5 and V is TRBV9; D possibly corresponds to TRBD1 (5 bases). This CDR3 has 15 amino acids. Germline V lookup: CDR1 SGDLS, CDR2 YYNGEE. Trimming stripped 0 bases from V and 9 bases from J, with 16 bases between. CDR3 in DNA: TGTGCCAGCAGCGTAGGGGGGACTGAGGGATGGCCCCAGCATTTT. As protein: CASSVGGTEGWPQHF.

For the CDR3, the DNA is TGTGCCAGCAGTGAGCACGGGACTAGCGGCAACAATGAGCAGTTCTTC. Translated: CASSEHGTSGNNEQFF. V is TRBV6-4 and J is TRBJ2-1; 11 positions match TRBD2. Germline V gene sequence: CDR1 MRHNA, CDR2 SNTAGT. The CDR3 is made up of 16 amino acids. V dropped 3 bases and J dropped 5; count of bases not matched to a gene: 6.

The gene calls are TRBV4-1 and TRBJ2-3; 9 bases align to TRBD2. After removal of 6 bases from V and 1 base from J, the junction contained 5 bases not matched to a gene. CDR1 and CDR2 from the germline V gene are MGHRA and YSYEKL. This CDR3 spans 15 amino acids. Here the CDR3 DNA reads TGCGCCAGCAGGTTAGCGGGGGAGCGCACAGATACGCAGTATTTT. Its protein is CASRLAGERTDTQYF.

The rearrangement links TRBV6-1 to TRBJ1-6; D is possibly TRBD1 (5 bases). Germline assignment: CDR1 MNHNS and CDR2 SASEGT. The germline V and J ends were trimmed by 8 bases and 4 bases, with 15 bases remaining between them. The CDR3 is made up of 15 amino acids. The DNA for the CDR3 is TGTGCCAGCTCCCGGGACTCCCTATATAATTCACCCCTCCACTTT. This gives the protein CASSRDSLYNSPLHF.

This clone was detected only a few times. This chain's CDR3 is CASSVATGAPMNTEAFF. The DNA for the CDR3 is TGTGCCAGCAGCGTAGCTACAGGGGCACCAATGAACACTGAAGCTTTCTTT. This chain joins TRBV9 and TRBJ1-1; 7 bases are a match to TRBD1. V trimming: 0 bases; J trimming: 0 bases; junction bases outside the gene matches: 8. The CDR3 loop spans 17 amino acids. CDR1 is SGDLS, CDR2 YYNGEE, per germline.

The V gene is TRBV4-2, the J gene TRBJ2-3; D is undetermined. The CDR3 loop spans 14 amino acids. CDR1 LGHNA and CDR2 YNFKEQ come from the germline V gene. V lost 3 bases, J lost 1 base, and 8 bases lay in between. CDR3 loop: CASSHPSGTDTQYF. CDR3 DNA sequence: TGTGCCAGCAGCCATCCTAGTGGCACAGATACGCAGTATTTT.

V gene TRBV7-2 combines with J gene TRBJ2-5, with a tentative D call TRBD2 (6 bases). CDR1 and CDR2 from the germline V gene are SGHTA and FQGNSA. V shed 5 bases and J shed 2 bases, with 9 bases lying between them. The CDR3 loop spans 13 amino acids. The CDR3 protein is CASSLTRQETQYF. The CDR3 nucleotides read TGTGCCAGCAGCCTGACTAGACAAGAGACCCAGTACTTC.